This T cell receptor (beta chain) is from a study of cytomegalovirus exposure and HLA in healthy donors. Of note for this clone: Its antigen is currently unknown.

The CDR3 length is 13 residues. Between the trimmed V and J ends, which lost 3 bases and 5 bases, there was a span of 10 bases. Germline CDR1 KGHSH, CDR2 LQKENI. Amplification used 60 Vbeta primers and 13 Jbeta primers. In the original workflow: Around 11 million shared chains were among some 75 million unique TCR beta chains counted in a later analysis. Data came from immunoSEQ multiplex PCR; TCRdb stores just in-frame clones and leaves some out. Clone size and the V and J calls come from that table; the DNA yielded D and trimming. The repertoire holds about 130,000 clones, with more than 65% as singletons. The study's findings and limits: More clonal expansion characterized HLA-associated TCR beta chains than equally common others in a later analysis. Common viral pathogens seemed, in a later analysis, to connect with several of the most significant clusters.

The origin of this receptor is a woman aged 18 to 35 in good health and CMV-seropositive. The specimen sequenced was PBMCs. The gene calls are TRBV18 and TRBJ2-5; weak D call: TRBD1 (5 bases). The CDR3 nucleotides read TGTGCCAGCTCACCGCAGGGTTTGGAGACCCAGTACTTC. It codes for CASSPQGLETQYF.